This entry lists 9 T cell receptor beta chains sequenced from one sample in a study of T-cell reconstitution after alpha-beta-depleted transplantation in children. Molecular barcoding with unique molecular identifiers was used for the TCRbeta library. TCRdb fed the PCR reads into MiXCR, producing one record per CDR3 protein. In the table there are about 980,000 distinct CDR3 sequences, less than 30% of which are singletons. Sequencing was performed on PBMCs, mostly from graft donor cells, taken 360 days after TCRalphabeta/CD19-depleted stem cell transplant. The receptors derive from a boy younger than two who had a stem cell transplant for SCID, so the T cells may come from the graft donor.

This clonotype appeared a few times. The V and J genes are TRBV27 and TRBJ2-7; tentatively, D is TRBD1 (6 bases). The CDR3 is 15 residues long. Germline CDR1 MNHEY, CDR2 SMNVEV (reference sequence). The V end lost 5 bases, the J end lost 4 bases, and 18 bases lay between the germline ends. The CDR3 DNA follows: TGTGCCAGCAGTGAGAGGGACACCCCAGGGTACGAGCAGTACTTC. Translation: CASSERDTPGYEQYF.

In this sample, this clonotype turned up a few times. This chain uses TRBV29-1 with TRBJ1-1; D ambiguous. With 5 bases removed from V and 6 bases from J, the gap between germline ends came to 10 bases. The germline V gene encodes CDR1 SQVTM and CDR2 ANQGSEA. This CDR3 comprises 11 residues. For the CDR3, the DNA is TGCAGCGTTCGGGGTGGAGCTGAAGCTTTCTTT. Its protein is CSVRGGAEAFF.

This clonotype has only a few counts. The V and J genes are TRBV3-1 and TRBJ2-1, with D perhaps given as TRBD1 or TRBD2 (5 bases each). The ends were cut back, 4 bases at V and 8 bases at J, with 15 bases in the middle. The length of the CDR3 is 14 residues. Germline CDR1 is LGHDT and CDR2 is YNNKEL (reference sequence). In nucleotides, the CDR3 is TGTGCCAGCAGCCCTCGGTGGGGGTCGGATGAGCAGTTCTTC. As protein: CASSPRWGSDEQFF.

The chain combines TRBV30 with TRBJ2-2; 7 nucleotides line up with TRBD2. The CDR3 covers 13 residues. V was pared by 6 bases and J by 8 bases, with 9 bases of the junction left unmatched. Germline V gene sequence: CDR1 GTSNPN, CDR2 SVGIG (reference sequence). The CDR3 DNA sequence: TGTGCCTGCCGAACCTCGGGACTAGGGGAGCTGTTTTTT. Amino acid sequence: CACRTSGLGELFF.

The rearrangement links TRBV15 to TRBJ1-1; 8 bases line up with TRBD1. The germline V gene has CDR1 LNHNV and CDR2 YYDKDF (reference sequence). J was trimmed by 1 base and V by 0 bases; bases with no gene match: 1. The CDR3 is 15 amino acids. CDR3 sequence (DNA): TGTGCCACCAGCAGAGACGGACAGGGGAACACTGAAGCTTTCTTT. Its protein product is CATSRDGQGNTEAFF.

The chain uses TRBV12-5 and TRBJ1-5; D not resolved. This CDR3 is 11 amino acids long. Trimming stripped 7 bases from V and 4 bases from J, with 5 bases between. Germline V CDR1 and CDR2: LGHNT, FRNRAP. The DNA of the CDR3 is TGTGCTAGTGCCACAAATCAGCCCCAGCATTTT. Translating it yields CASATNQPQHF.

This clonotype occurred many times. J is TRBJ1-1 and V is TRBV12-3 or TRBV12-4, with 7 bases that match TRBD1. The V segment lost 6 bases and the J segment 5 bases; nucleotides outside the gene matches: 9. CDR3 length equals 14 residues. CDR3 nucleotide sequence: TGTGCCAGCAGCCCCCGACAGGGTAGGACTGAAGCTTTCTTT. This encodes CASSPRQGRTEAFF.

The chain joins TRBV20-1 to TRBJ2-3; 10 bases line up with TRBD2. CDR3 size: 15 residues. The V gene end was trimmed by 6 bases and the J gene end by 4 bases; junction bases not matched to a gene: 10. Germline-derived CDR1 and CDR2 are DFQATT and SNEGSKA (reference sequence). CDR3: CSAGAGGPGPDTQYF. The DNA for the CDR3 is TGCAGTGCAGGAGCGGGGGGGCCAGGCCCAGATACGCAGTATTTT.

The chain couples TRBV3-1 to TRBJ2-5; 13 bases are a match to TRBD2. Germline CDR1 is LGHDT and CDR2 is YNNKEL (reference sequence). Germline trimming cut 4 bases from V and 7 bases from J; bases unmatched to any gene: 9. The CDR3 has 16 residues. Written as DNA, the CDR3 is TGTGCCAGCAGCCCGCCGGGACTAGCGGGGCCGGGGACCCAGTACTTC. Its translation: CASSPPGLAGPGTQYF.